One and the same sample provided the 13 T cell receptor beta chains below, sequenced in a study of blood T cell repertoires in COVID-19. Sequencing was performed with immunoSEQ multiplex PCR; in TCRdb, only in-frame clones are kept and a portion is missing. In the table there are hundreds of thousands of clones, around 85% of which are singletons. Input material: peripheral blood. These receptors all stem from a woman between 50 and 59 years old with active or convalescent COVID-19.

The genes are TRBV11-1 and TRBJ2-7; D is unresolved. Germline V CDR1 and CDR2: SGHAT, FQDESV (reference sequence). The CDR3 is 15 residues long. Trimming removed 1 base from V and 0 bases from J, with 10 bases in between. The CDR3 DNA reads TGTGCCAGCAGCTTAGAAGAGGTGACCTCCTACGAGCAGTACTTC. Translation: CASSLEEVTSYEQYF. The full variable domain, its missing parts supplied by reference TRBV11-1 and TRBJ2-7, is EAEVAQSPRYKITEKSQAVAFWCDPISGHATLYWYRQILGQGPELLVQFQDESVVDDSQLPKDRFSAERLKGVDSTLKIQPAELGDSAMYLCASSLEEVTSYEQYFGPGTRLTVT.

This clone has a count of ten or more. V gene TRBV29-1 combines with J gene TRBJ2-1; D unclear. The germline gives CDR1 SQVTM, CDR2 ANQGSEA. Trimming removed 1 base from V and 9 bases from J, with 10 bases in between. CDR3 length: 12 residues. The CDR3 nucleotides read TGCAGCGTTGAAGGTTCCCGACTTGAGCAGTTCTTC. Its translation: CSVEGSRLEQFF.

A few counts support this clone. CDR3 sequence reads: CASSQAFRAAEAFF. The DNA for the CDR3 is TGTGCCAGCAGCCAAGCGTTCAGGGCCGCAGAAGCTTTCTTT. This chain connects TRBV3-1 (or the pseudogene TRBV3-2) to TRBJ1-1, with a weak D call TRBD1 (5 bases). From germline, CDR1 is LGHDT and CDR2 YNNKEL (reference sequence). There are 14 residues in the CDR3. The V end lost 1 base, the J end lost 8 bases, and 14 bases lay between the germline ends.

The chain has TRBV15 and TRBJ1-2; a possible D gene is TRBD1 (5 bases). V lost 0 bases to trimming and J lost 0 bases, with 11 bases between them. Germline CDR1 and CDR2: LNHNV and YYDKDF (reference sequence). The CDR3 runs 16 residues. In DNA, the CDR3 is TGTGCCACCAGCAGAGACAGGGTACTGGCTAACTATGGCTACACCTTC. Its translation is CATSRDRVLANYGYTF.

This chain connects TRBV6-5 to TRBJ2-3; TRBD1 aligns across 10 bases. The J segment lost 2 bases and the V segment lost 4 bases, leaving 3 bases of the junction unmatched. CDR1 is MNHEY and CDR2 is SVGAGI in the germline V gene. This CDR3 is built from 15 residues. CDR3 DNA: TGTGCCAGCAGTTGGGGACAGGGGTCCACAGATACGCAGTATTTT. This codes for CASSWGQGSTDTQYF.

The chain joins TRBV4-1 to TRBJ2-7; a weak D match, TRBD1 (6 bases). This CDR3 contains 14 residues. Looked up from germline, CDR1 is MGHRA and CDR2 is YSYEKL. The V and J ends lost 1 base and 4 bases respectively, with 11 bases between them. CDR3 bases: TGCGCCAGCAGCCAAGGAACAGGGAGATACGAGCAGTACTTC. This sequence encodes CASSQGTGRYEQYF.

The chain uses TRBV3-1 (or the pseudogene TRBV3-2) and TRBJ1-2; D call uncertain. This CDR3 spans 14 amino acids. V was trimmed by 1 base and J by 2 bases, leaving 8 bases between them. Germline V gene data show CDR1 as LGHDT and CDR2 as YNNKEL (reference sequence). CDR3 in amino acids: CASSQGARNYGYTF. CDR3 in DNA: TGTGCCAGCAGCCAAGGGGCGAGAAACTATGGCTACACCTTC.

This chain uses TRBV2 with TRBJ1-1; D unclear. Trimming took off 6 bases at V and 3 bases at J, with 14 bases between the two ends. The germline V gene has CDR1 SNHLY and CDR2 FYNNEI. The CDR3 consists of 14 residues. In nucleotides, the CDR3 is TGTGCCAGCAGCCGGTTGCGGTCGTACACTGAAGCTTTCTTT. As protein: CASSRLRSYTEAFF.

The CDR3 region is CASSRGGSFPHEQFF. CDR3 in DNA: TGTGCCAGCAGCCGTGGGGGGAGTTTCCCCCATGAGCAGTTCTTC. The genes are TRBV7-2 and TRBJ2-1; weak D call: TRBD2 (6 bases). V was shortened by 5 bases and J by 8 bases, with 19 bases between the two germline ends. Germline V lookup: CDR1 SGHTA, CDR2 FQGNSA. The CDR3 contains 15 residues.

This sequence joins TRBV7-6 and TRBJ1-4; D remains ambiguous. The CDR3 is made up of 15 amino acids. The V end lost 0 bases, the J end lost 4 bases, and 9 bases lay between the germline ends. Germline values: CDR1 SGHVS, CDR2 FNYEAQ. In nucleotides, the CDR3 is TGTGCCAGCAGCTTAGCGTCGTCAGATAATGAAAAACTGTTTTTT. The encoded protein is CASSLASSDNEKLFF.

V gene TRBV7-8 combines with J gene TRBJ2-1; 7 nucleotides agree with TRBD2. The trim removed 1 base at V and 2 bases at J, leaving 5 bases unmatched. Germline V lookup: CDR1 SGHVS, CDR2 FQNEAQ. This CDR3 region has 16 residues. The DNA of the CDR3 is TGTGCCAGCAGCTTAGAGAACGGGAGGACCTACAATGAGCAGTTCTTC. Translated, it gives CASSLENGRTYNEQFF.

CDR3 amino acids: CASSSSGSRSYEQYF. CDR3 in DNA: TGTGCCAGCAGCTCTAGCGGGAGTAGGTCCTACGAGCAGTACTTC. The chain joins TRBV6-5 to TRBJ2-7, with 10 bases fitting TRBD2. Germline CDR1 MNHEY, CDR2 SVGAGI. This CDR3 region has 15 residues. Unmatched junction bases numbered 6, after V lost 6 bases and J lost 1 base.

This clone was recorded only once. The chain joins TRBV7-8 to TRBJ1-4; 8 bases align to TRBD1. Germline-derived CDR1 and CDR2 are SGHVS and FQNEAQ. J gave up 0 bases and V 10 bases, and 13 bases lay outside the gene matches. There are 17 residues in the CDR3. The CDR3 region is CATQRGRGLATNEKLFF. Written as DNA, the CDR3 is TGTGCCACCCAACGGGGCAGGGGGCTTGCAACTAATGAAAAACTGTTTTTT. The complete variable domain, with remaining parts taken from reference TRBV7-8 and TRBJ1-4, reads GAGVSQSPRYKVAKRGQDVALRCDPISGHVSLFWYQQALGQGPEFLTYFQNEAQLDKSGLPSDRFFAERPEGSVSTLKIQRTQQEDSAVYLCATQRGRGLATNEKLFFGSGTQLSVL.